These T cell receptor beta chains were read from a single sample in a study of blood T cell repertoires in COVID-19. The data were produced by immunoSEQ multiplex PCR, yet TCRdb's version contains in-frame clones alone and is incomplete. The sample lists some 73,000 clones; less than 90% were seen once. Sequenced material: peripheral blood. The source is a man aged 80 or over with COVID-19, enrolled during active disease. CDR3s leave out the opening cysteine and the closing phenylalanine or tryptophan.

CDR3 length: 13
V gene: TRBV19
CDR3 protein: ASSSIFEENYGYT

CDR3 length: 13
V gene: TRBV6-1
CDR3 protein: ASSESRGSNQPQH

CDR3 length: 14
V gene: TRBV6-5
CDR3 protein: ASSYSGDRVSSGYT

CDR3 length: 13
V gene: TRBV28
CDR3 protein: ASSGMTGGNTEAF

CDR3 length: 12
V gene: TRBV19
CDR3 protein: ASSAGGDYNEQF

CDR3 length: 9
V gene: TRBV2
CDR3 protein: ASSQRDTQY

CDR3 length: 12
V gene: TRBV28
CDR3 protein: ASSLIGENYGYT

CDR3 length: 14
V gene: TRBV19
CDR3 protein: ASSSRGLAGDNEQF

CDR3 length: 11
V gene: TRBV7-9
CDR3 protein: ASSLAGAEKLF

CDR3 length: 11
V gene: TRBV6-6
CDR3 protein: ASSYGGGDEAF

CDR3 length: 10
V gene: TRBV19
CDR3 protein: ASKEQFYGYT

CDR3 length: 12
V gene: TRBV7-3
CDR3 protein: ASKASSGANVLT

CDR3 length: 13
V gene: TRBV5-4
CDR3 protein: ASSLDRNPGNTIY

CDR3 length: 12
V gene: TRBV19
CDR3 protein: ASSMVPGKETQY

CDR3 length: 10
V gene: TRBV12-3/TRBV12-4
CDR3 protein: ASSGSTDTQY

CDR3 length: 11
V gene: TRBV27
CDR3 protein: ASSFSGGYGYT

CDR3 length: 13
V gene: TRBV6-5
CDR3 protein: ASSERGQNTGELF

CDR3 length: 11
V gene: TRBV2
CDR3 protein: ASCPEGGFGYT

CDR3 length: 12
V gene: TRBV18
CDR3 protein: ASRQGPTNEKLF

CDR3 length: 12
V gene: TRBV10-3
CDR3 protein: AISEPHLTGELF

CDR3 length: 15
V gene: TRBV13
CDR3 protein: ASSSWGQGGLRETQY

CDR3 length: 11
V gene: TRBV18
CDR3 protein: ASSWTENTEAF

CDR3 length: 13
V gene: TRBV5-1
CDR3 protein: ASSTGSSYNSPLH

CDR3 length: 11
V gene: TRBV10-2
CDR3 protein: ATLGGVGSPLH

CDR3 length: 13
V gene: TRBV30
CDR3 protein: AWSVREALDQPQH

CDR3 length: 13
V gene: TRBV6-5
CDR3 protein: ASTGTIWSNQPQH

CDR3 length: 12
V gene: TRBV6-5
CDR3 protein: ASRPPGQIYEQY

CDR3 length: 11
V gene: TRBV18
CDR3 protein: ASSPTGDHGYT

CDR3 length: 13
V gene: TRBV10-1
CDR3 protein: ASSESISGNSPLH